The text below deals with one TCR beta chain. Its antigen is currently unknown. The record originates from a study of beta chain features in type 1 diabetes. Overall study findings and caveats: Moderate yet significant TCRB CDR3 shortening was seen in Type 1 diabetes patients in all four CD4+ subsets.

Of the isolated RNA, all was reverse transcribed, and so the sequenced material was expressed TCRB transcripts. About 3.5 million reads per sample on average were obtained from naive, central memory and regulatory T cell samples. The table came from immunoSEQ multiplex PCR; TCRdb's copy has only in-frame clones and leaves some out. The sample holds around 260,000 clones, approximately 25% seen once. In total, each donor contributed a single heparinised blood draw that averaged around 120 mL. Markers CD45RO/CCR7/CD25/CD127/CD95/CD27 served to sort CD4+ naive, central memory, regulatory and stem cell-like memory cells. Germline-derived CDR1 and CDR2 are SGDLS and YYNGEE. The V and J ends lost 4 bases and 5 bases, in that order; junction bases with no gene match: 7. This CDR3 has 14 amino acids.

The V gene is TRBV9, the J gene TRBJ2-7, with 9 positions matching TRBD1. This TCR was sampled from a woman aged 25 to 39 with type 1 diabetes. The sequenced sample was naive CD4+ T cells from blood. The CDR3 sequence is CASSRQGVLNEQYF. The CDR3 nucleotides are TGTGCCAGCAGCAGACAGGGGGTCCTCAACGAGCAGTACTTC.